This T cell receptor beta chain was sequenced during a study of blood T cells in healthy people across ages. The second PCR ran roughly 7 to 12 cycles with a sample-barcoded 5' primer and J-beta primers. TCRdb reprocessed the 5' RACE reads with MiXCR, giving one entry per CDR3 protein. In the table there are 1.5 million or so distinct CDR3 sequences, 42% of which are singletons. The material sequenced was blood. The sequence was obtained from a woman under 30 in good health.

The CDR3 DNA is TGTGCCATCAGTGAGTCAGAAGGGGGCTCCTACAATGAGCAGTTCTTC. Its protein product is CAISESEGGSYNEQFF. The chain joins TRBV10-3 to TRBJ2-1, with a weak D call TRBD1 (6 bases). Germline V gene lookup returns CDR1 ENHRY and CDR2 SYGVKD. This CDR3 contains 16 residues. Between the trimmed V and J ends, which lost 0 bases and 0 bases, there was a span of 9 bases.